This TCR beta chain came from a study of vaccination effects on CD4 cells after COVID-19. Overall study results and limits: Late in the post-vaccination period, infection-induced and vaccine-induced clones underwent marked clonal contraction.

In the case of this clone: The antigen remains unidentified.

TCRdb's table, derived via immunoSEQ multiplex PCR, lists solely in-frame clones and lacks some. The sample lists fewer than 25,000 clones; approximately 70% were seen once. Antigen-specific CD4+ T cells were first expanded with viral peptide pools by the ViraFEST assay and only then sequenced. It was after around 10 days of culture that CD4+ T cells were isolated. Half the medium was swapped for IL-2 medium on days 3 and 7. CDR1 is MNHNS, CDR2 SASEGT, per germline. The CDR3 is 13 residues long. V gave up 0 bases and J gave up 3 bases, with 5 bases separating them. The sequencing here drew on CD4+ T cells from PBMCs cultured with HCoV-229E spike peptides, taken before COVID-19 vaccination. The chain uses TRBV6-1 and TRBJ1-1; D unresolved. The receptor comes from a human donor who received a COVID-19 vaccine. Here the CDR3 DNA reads TGTGCCAGCAGTGAAGCCGGACACACTGAAGCTTTCTTT. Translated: CASSEAGHTEAFF.